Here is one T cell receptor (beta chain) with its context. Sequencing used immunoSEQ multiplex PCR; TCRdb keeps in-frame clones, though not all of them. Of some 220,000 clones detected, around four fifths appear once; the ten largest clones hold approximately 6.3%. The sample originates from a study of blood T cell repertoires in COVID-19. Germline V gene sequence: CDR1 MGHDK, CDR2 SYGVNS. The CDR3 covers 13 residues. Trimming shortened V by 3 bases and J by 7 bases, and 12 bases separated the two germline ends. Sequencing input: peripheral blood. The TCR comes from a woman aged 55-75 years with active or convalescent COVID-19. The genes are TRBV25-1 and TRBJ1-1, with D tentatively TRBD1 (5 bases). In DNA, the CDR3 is TGTGCCAGCAGTGATAATGGACAACGTGAAGCTTTCTTT. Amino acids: CASSDNGQREAFF.